This T cell receptor (beta chain) was profiled in a study of human T cells and chemical hapten exposure. Study information: Mainly, slight library volume differences in the pool made TCR yields vary.

The study used a library that attached unique molecular identifiers to individual cDNA molecules. MiXCR, applied by TCRdb to the RACE reads, yields one record per CDR3 protein. The repertoire holds around 130,000 distinct CDR3 sequences, roughly 9.5% seen once, with around 1.9% in the top ten. In the case of this clonotype: Its antigen is not known.

Time point specified: healthy volunteer bleed at 2 weeks. RNA extraction used unfractionated whole blood as the source of total RNA. Overall study findings and caveats: Following DPC sensitization, TCRs present above 1 in 1000 frequency showed no change.

The source material was whole blood. This TCR derives from a male donor in good health. Some clones in this sample may be carry-over from other donors' samples.

The CDR3 sequence: CASSLAANTEAFF. DNA of the CDR3: TGCGCCAGCAGCTTGGCCGCGAACACTGAAGCTTTCTTT. The rearrangement links TRBV5-1 to TRBJ1-1; unclear D gene. This CDR3 has 13 amino acids. Germline lookup yields CDR1 SGHRS and CDR2 YFSETQ. V gave up 0 bases and J gave up 1 base, with 4 bases separating them. The full variable domain, in which reference TRBV5-1 and TRBJ1-1 provide the parts outside the CDR3, is KAGVTQTPRYLIKTRGQQVTLSCSPISGHRSVSWYQQTPGQGLQFLFEYFSETQRNKGNFPGRFSGRQFSNSRSEMNVSTLELGDSALYLCASSLAANTEAFFGQGTRLTVV.